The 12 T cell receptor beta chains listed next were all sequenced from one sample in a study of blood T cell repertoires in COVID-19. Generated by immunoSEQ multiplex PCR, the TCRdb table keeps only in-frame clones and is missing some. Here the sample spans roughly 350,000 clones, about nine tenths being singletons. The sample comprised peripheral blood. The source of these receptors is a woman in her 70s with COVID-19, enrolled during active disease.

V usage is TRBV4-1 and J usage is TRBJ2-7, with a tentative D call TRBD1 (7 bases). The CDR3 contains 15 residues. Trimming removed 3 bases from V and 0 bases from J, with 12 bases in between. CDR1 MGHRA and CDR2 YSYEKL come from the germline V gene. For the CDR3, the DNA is TGCGCCAGCAGCCAGGGGGGACAGAGCTCCTACGAGCAGTACTTC. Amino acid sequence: CASSQGGQSSYEQYF.

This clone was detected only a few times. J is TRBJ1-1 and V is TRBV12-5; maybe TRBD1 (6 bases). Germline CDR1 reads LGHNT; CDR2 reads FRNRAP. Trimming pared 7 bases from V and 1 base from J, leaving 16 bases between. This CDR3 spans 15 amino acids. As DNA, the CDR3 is TGTGCTAGTGCCCCGAGGACAGCTACGAACACTGAAGCTTTCTTT. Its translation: CASAPRTATNTEAFF.

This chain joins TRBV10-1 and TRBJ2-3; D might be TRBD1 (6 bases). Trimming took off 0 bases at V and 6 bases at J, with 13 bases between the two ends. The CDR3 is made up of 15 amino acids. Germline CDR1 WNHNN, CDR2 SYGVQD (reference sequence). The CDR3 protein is CASSESSRGADTQYF. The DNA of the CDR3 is TGCGCCAGCAGTGAGTCGTCCAGGGGAGCCGATACGCAGTATTTT.

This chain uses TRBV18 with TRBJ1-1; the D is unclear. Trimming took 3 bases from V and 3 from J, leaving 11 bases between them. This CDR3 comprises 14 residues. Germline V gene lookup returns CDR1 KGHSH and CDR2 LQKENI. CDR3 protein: CASSPMGEYTEAFF. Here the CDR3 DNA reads TGTGCCAGCTCACCGATGGGAGAGTACACTGAAGCTTTCTTT.

CDR3 DNA sequence: TGCGCCAGCAGCCAGAGCGGTAATTTGAACACTGAAGCTTTCTTT. Translating it yields CASSQSGNLNTEAFF. The V and J genes are TRBV4-3 and TRBJ1-1; D not certain. CDR3 length equals 15 residues. Germline V CDR1 and CDR2: LGHNA, YSLEER. The ends were cut back, 3 bases at V and 0 bases at J, with 11 bases in the middle.

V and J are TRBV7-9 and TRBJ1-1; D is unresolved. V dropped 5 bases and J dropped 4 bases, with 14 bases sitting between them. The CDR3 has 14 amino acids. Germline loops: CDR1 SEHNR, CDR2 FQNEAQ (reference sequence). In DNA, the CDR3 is TGTGCCAGCAGCCTCTATTCGGAGGCCACTGAAGCTTTCTTT. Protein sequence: CASSLYSEATEAFF. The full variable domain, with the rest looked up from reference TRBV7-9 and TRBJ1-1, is DTGVSQNPRHKITKRGQNVTFRCDPISEHNRLYWYRQTLGQGPEFLTYFQNEAQLEKSRLLSDRFSAERPKGSFSTLEIQRTEQGDSAMYLCASSLYSEATEAFFGQGTRLTVV.

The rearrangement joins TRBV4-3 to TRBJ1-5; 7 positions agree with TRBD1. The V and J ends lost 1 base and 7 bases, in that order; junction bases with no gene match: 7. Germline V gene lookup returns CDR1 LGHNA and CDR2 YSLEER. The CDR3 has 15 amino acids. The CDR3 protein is CASSQGTGLRQPQHF. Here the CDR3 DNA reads TGCGCCAGCAGCCAAGGGACAGGTCTGAGACAGCCCCAGCATTTT.

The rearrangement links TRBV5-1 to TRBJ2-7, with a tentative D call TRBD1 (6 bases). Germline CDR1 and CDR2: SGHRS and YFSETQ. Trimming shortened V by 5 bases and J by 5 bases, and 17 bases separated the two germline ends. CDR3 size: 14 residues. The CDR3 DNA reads TGCGCCAGCAGAAGGGAAAGGGGGACGGACGAGCAGTACTTC. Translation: CASRRERGTDEQYF.

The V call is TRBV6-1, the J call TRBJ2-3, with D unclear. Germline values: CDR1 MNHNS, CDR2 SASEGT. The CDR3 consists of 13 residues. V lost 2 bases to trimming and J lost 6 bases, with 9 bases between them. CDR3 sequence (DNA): TGTGCCAGCAGTGAAATCCGGTCGGATACGCAGTATTTT. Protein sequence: CASSEIRSDTQYF.

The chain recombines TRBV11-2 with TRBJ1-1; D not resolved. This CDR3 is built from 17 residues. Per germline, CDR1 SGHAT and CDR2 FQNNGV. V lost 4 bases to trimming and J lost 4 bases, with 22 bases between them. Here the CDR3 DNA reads TGTGCCAGCAGCTCAGGTCGCATTTTCGAGGCGGGCACTGAAGCTTTCTTT. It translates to CASSSGRIFEAGTEAFF.

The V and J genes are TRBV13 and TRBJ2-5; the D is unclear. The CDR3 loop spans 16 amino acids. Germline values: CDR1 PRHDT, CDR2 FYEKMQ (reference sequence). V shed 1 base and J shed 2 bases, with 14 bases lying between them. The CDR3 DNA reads TGTGCCAGCAGCTTAGCGGCAGGCCGCTTACAAGAGACCCAGTACTTC. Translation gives CASSLAAGRLQETQYF. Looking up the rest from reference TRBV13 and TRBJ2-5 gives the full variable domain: AAGVIQSPRHLIKEKRETATLKCYPIPRHDTVYWYQQGPGQDPQFLISFYEKMQSDKGSIPDRFSAQQFSDYHSELNMSSLELGDSALYFCASSLAAGRLQETQYFGPGTRLLVL.

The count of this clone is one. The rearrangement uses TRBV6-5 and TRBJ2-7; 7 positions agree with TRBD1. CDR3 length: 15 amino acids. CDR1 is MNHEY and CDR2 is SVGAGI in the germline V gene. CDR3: CYKLGGQGHSYEQYF. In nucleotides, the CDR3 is TGTTATAAACTAGGGGGCCAGGGGCATTCCTACGAGCAGTACTTC.